One and the same sample provided the 11 T cell receptor beta chains below, sequenced in a study of blood T cell repertoires in COVID-19. Only in-frame clones appear in the TCRdb table, and some are missing; sequencing was by immunoSEQ multiplex PCR. In the table there are approximately 200,000 clones, 70% to 90% of which are singletons. Input material: peripheral blood. These receptor sequences come from a man aged 50 to 59 who had recovered from COVID-19.

V usage is TRBV27 and J usage is TRBJ2-1; 10 nucleotides line up with TRBD2. The CDR3 covers 15 residues. V trimming: 5 bases; J trimming: 2 bases; junction bases outside the gene matches: 3. Germline CDR1 reads MNHEY; CDR2 reads SMNVEV (reference sequence). The DNA of the CDR3 is TGTGCCAGCAGTACCGGACTAGCGGCCTACAATGAGCAGTTCTTC. Its translation is CASSTGLAAYNEQFF.

The chain carries TRBV2 and TRBJ2-3; no firm D call. The V end was cut by 8 bases, the J end by 5 bases, with 14 bases between. CDR1 SNHLY and CDR2 FYNNEI come from the germline V gene. The CDR3 extends over 13 amino acids. The CDR3 region is CASLLPSVDTQYF. The CDR3 DNA reads TGTGCCAGCCTACTCCCCAGCGTAGATACGCAGTATTTT.

V usage is TRBV2 and J usage is TRBJ2-7; the match to TRBD2 covers 16 bases. This CDR3 spans 14 amino acids. After removal of 6 bases from V and 7 bases from J, the junction contained 3 bases not matched to a gene. Germline CDR1 reads SNHLY; CDR2 reads FYNNEI. CDR3 nucleotide sequence: TGTGCCAGCAGGCCGGGACTAGCGGGGGGGGAGCAGTACTTC. Its translation is CASRPGLAGGEQYF.

This chain's CDR3 is CAISALAGGGEQYF. CDR3 sequence (DNA): TGTGCCATCAGTGCCCTAGCGGGAGGAGGAGAGCAGTACTTC. The chain uses TRBV10-3 and TRBJ2-7, with 11 nucleotides matching TRBD2. The CDR3 is 14 residues long. Germline-derived CDR1 and CDR2 are ENHRY and SYGVKD. The J segment lost 7 bases and the V segment lost 4 bases, leaving 6 bases of the junction unmatched.

This chain connects TRBV4-1 to TRBJ2-2; TRBD1 agrees at 8 bases. The germline CDR1 and CDR2 sequences are MGHRA and YSYEKL. The CDR3 covers 16 residues. Losses at the gene ends were 6 bases for V and 6 bases for J; bases not matched to a gene: 12. The CDR3 nucleotides read TGCGCCAGCAGTCAGGTTGACAGGGGTGTGCCCGGGGAGCTGTTTTTT. Translated: CASSQVDRGVPGELFF.

V is TRBV5-1 and J is TRBJ2-3; 14 bases fit TRBD2. V shed 3 bases and J 2 bases; nucleotides not matched to a gene: 5. The CDR3 extends over 17 amino acids. The germline CDR1 and CDR2 sequences are SGHRS and YFSETQ. The CDR3 sequence: CASSSGLAGGPTDTQYF. CDR3 coding DNA: TGCGCCAGCAGCTCAGGACTAGCGGGAGGTCCCACAGATACGCAGTATTTT.

V is TRBV5-1 and J is TRBJ2-3; maybe TRBD1 (5 bases). The CDR3 is 14 amino acids. From germline, CDR1 is SGHRS and CDR2 YFSETQ. The V end lost 1 base, the J end lost 6 bases, and 12 bases lay between the germline ends. CDR3 bases: TGCGCCAGCAGCTTGCCCAGGGCCCCGGATACGCAGTATTTT. Translating gives CASSLPRAPDTQYF.

The CDR3 nucleotides read TGTGCCAGCAGCCCTAGGACACGTCGAACAGATACGCAGTATTTT. Translating it yields CASSPRTRRTDTQYF. The chain carries TRBV11-2 and TRBJ2-3; the D gene is possibly TRBD1 (5 bases). The V end was cut by 5 bases, the J end by 3 bases, with 15 bases between. Germline assignment: CDR1 SGHAT and CDR2 FQNNGV. This CDR3 is built from 15 residues.

For the CDR3, the DNA is TGTGCCAGCAGTCCGACGGGGGGGCGGAACTATGGCTACACCTTC. Protein: CASSPTGGRNYGYTF. This rearrangement joins TRBV28 to TRBJ1-2; TRBD1 might be the D (6 bases). Germline V lookup: CDR1 MDHEN, CDR2 SYDVKM. The CDR3 has 15 residues. V was shortened by 5 bases and J by 2 bases, with 15 bases between the two germline ends.

This clone was detected only a few times. This chain's CDR3 is CASSPALGGLAPYEQYF. CDR3 in DNA: TGTGCCAGCAGCCCTGCCTTGGGGGGACTAGCGCCCTACGAGCAGTACTTC. The rearrangement links TRBV6-2 or TRBV6-3 to TRBJ2-7, with 10 bases lining up with TRBD2. Germline values: CDR1 MNHEY, CDR2 SVGEGT. The trim removed 6 bases at V and 2 bases at J, leaving 13 bases unmatched. The CDR3 is 17 residues long.

This clone was picked up a small number of times. The gene calls are TRBV27 and TRBJ2-3; TRBD2 matches 13 bases. The V gene end was trimmed by 8 bases and the J gene end by 4 bases; junction bases not matched to a gene: 9. This CDR3 spans 16 amino acids. CDR1 and CDR2 from the germline V gene are MNHEY and SMNVEV (reference sequence). Written as DNA, the CDR3 is TGTGCCAGCGGCTACCCGACTAGCGGGAGGCCAGATACGCAGTATTTT. It translates to CASGYPTSGRPDTQYF.